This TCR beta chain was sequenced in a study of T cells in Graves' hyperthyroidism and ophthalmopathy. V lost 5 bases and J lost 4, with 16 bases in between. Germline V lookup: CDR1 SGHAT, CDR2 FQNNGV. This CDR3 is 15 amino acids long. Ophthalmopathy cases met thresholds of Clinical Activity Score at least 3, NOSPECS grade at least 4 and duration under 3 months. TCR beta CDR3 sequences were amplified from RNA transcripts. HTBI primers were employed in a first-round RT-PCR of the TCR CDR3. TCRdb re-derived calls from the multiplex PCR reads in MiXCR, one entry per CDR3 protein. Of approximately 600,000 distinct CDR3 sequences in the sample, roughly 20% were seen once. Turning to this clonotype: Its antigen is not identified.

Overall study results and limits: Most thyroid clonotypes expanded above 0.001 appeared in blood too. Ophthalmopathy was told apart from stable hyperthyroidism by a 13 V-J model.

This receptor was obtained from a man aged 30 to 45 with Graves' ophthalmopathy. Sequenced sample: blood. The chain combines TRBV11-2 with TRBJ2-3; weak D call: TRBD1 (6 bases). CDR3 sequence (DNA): TGTGCCAGCAGCCCGGGACAAGCTTTCCCAGATACGCAGTATTTT. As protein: CASSPGQAFPDTQYF.